This TCR beta chain comes out of a study of shared clonotypes between healthy human individuals. At the level of the study: Donors, aged 18 to 49, were a couple of women and three men.

The run depth of the assay was deep. Profiled with immunoSEQ multiplex PCR; TCRdb holds only in-frame clones, not every one. This sample has over 850,000 clones, with around 78% found just once. Turning to this clone: What it binds is not known.

Findings of the study overall: Genetic and exposure-history diversity was limited by the few donors.

This CDR3 has 16 residues. The germline CDR1 and CDR2 sequences are SGHRS and YFSETQ. V was clipped by 4 bases and J by 6 bases; unmatched bases: 12. The V gene is TRBV5-1, the J gene TRBJ2-3; the match to TRBD1 covers 9 bases. The sequenced material came from memory CD4+ T cells from PBMCs. Subset noted: CD45RA-negative fraction. This receptor was taken from a man aged 18 to 29 in good health. Some clones in this sample may be carry-over from other donors' samples. The CDR3 here is CASSQNRGPPGDTQYF. CDR3 DNA sequence: TGCGCCAGCAGCCAAAACAGGGGGCCACCCGGGGATACGCAGTATTTT.